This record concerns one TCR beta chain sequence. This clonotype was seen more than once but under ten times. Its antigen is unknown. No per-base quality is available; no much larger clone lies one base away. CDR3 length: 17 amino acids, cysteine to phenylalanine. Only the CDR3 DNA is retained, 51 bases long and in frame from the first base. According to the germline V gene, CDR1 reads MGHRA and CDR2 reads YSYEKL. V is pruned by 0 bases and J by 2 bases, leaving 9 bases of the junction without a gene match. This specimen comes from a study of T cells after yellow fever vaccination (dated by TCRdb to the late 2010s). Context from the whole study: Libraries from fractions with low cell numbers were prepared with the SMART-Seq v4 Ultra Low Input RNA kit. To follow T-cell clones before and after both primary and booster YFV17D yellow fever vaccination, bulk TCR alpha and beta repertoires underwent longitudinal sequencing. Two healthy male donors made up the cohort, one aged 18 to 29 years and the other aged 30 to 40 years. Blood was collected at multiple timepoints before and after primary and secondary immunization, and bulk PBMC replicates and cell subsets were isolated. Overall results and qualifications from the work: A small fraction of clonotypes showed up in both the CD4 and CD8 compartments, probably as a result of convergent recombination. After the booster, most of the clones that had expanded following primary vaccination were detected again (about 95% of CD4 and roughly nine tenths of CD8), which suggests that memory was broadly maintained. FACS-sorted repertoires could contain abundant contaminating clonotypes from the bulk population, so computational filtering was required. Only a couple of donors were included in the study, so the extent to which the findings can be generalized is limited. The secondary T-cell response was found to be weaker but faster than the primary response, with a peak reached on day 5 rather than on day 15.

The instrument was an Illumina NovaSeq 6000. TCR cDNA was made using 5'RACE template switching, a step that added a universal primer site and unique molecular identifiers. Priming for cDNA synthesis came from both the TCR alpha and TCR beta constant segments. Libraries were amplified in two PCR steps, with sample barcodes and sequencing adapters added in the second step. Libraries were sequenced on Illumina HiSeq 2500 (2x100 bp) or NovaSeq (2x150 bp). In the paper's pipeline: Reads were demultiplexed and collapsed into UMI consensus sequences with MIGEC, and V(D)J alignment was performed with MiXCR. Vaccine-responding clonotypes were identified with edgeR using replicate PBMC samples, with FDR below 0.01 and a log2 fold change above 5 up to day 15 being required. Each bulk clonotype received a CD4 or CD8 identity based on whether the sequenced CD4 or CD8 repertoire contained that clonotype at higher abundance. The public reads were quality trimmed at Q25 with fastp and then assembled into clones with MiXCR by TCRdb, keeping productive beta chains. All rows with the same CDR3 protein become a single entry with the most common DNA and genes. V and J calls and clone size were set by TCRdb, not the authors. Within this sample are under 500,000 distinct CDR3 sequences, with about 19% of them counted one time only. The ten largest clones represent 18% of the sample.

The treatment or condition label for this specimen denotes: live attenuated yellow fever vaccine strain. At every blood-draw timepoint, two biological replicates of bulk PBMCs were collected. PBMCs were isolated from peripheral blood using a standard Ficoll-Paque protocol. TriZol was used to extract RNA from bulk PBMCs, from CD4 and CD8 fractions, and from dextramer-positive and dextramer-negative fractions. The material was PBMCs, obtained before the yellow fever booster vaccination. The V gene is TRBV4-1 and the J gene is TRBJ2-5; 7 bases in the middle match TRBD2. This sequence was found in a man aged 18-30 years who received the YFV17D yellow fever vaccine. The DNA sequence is TGCGCCAGCAGCCAAGAAGGGCTAGCGGTCAAACAAGAGACCCAGTACTTC. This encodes CASSQEGLAVKQETQYF.